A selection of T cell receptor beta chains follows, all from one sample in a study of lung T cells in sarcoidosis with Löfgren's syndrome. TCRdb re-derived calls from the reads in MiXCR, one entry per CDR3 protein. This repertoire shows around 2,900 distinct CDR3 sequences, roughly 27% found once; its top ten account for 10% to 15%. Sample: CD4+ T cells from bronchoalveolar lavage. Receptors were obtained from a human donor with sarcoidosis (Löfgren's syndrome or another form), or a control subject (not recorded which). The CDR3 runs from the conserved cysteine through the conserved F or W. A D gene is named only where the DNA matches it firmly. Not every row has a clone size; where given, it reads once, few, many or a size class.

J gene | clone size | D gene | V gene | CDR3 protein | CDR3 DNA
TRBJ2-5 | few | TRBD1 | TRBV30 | CAWSRQGSETQYF | TGTGCCTGGAGCAGACAGGGATCGGAGACCCAGTACTTC
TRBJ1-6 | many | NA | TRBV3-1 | CASSLSGPNSPLHF | TGTGCCAGCAGCCTTTCAGGGCCGAATTCACCCCTCCACTTT
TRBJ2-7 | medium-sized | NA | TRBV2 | CASRGEMLSYEQYF | TGTGCCAGCAGGGGGGAAATGCTCTCCTACGAGCAGTACTTC
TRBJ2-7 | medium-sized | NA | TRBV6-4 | CASRPGTRTVATYEQYF | TGTGCCAGCCGCCCTGGAACCCGGACAGTCGCTACCTACGAGCAGTACTTC
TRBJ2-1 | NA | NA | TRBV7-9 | CASSPGRVTYEQFF | TGTGCCAGCAGCCCAGGACGGGTCACCTATGAGCAGTTCTTC
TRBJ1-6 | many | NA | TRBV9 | CASSLTGPSAPLHF | TGTGCCAGCAGCCTAACCGGGCCCTCGGCACCCCTCCACTTT
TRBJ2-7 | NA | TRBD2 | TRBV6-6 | CASRLAGGEQYF | TGTGCCAGCAGGCTAGCGGGGGGCGAGCAGTACTTC
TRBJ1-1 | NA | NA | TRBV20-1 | CSARGTVDAEAFF | TGCAGCGCTAGAGGAACCGTCGATGCTGAAGCTTTCTTT
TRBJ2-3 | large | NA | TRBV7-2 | CASSLAGGLDTQYF | TGTGCCAGCAGCTTAGCGGGGGGCCTCGATACGCAGTATTTT
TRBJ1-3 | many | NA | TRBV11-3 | CASSFSGSGNTIYF | TGTGCCAGCAGCTTTTCCGGCTCTGGAAACACCATATATTTT
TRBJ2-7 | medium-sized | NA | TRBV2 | CASRVDQGQSYEQYF | TGTGCCAGCAGGGTGGATCAGGGGCAATCCTACGAGCAGTACTTC
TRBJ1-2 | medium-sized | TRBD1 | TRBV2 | CASAGTGLGYTF | TGTGCCAGCGCCGGGACAGGTCTTGGCTACACCTTC
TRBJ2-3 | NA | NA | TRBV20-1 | CSASGGLEKPTDAQCF | TGCAGTGCTAGTGGGGGGCTAGAAAAGCCCACAGATGCGCAGTGTTTT
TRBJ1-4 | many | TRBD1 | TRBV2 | CASRGQGPTNEKLFF | TGTGCCAGCAGGGGACAGGGGCCAACTAATGAAAAACTGTTTTTT
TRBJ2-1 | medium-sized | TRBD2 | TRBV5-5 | CASSLLGGSTYNEQFF | TGTGCCAGCAGCTTGTTGGGGGGGTCCACCTACAATGAGCAGTTCTTC
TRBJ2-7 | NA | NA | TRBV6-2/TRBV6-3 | CASSVVRLTYEQYF | TGTGCCAGCAGTGTCGTAAGGCTCACCTACGAGCAGTACTTC
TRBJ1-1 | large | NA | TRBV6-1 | CASSTRRGGNTEAFF | TGTGCCAGCAGTACCCGGAGGGGCGGAAACACTGAAGCTTTCTTT
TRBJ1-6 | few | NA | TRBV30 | CAWSFAQGRGGSPLHF | TGTGCCTGGAGTTTTGCCCAAGGACGGGGAGGTTCACCCCTCCACTTT
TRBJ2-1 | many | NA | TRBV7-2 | CASSLSPFRVPSGEQFF | TGTGCCAGCAGCTTAAGTCCCTTCAGGGTACCCAGTGGTGAGCAGTTCTTC
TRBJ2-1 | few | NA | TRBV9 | CASSFLGEQFF | TGTGCCAGCAGCTTCCTAGGTGAGCAGTTCTTC
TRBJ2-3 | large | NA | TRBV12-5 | CASGPGGTTRVTQYF | TGTGCTAGTGGTCCCGGAGGGACGACCCGCGTTACGCAGTATTTT
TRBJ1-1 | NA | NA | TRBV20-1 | CSVQPGPANAETFF | TGCAGTGTGCAGCCGGGACCCGCGAACGCTGAAACTTTCTTT
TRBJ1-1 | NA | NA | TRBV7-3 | CASSPTAWNTEDFF | TGTGCCAGCAGCCCGACAGCTTGGAACACTGAAGATTTCTTT
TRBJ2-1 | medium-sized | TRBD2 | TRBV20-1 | CSADQLAGGYNEQFF | TGCAGTGCTGACCAGCTAGCGGGGGGGTACAATGAGCAGTTCTTC
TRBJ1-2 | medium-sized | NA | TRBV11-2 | CASSLEGAVYGYTF | TGTGCCAGCAGCTTAGAAGGGGCAGTCTATGGCTACACCTTC
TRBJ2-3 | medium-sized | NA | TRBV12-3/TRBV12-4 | CASTSRSGPGDTQYF | TGTGCCAGCACTTCTAGGTCGGGGCCTGGAGATACGCAGTATTTT
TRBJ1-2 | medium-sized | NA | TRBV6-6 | CASSYADGPNYGYTF | TGTGCCAGCAGTTACGCTGACGGTCCTAACTATGGCTACACCTTC
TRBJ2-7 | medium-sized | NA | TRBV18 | CASSPGQISYEQYF | TGTGCCAGCTCACCAGGGCAGATCTCCTACGAGCAGTACTTC
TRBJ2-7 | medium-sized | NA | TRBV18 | CASSPPAGQVSYEQYF | TGTGCCAGCTCACCACCGGCAGGGCAGGTATCCTACGAGCAGTACTTC
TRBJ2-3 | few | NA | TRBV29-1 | CSARDIIAQYF | TGCAGCGCCCGTGACATCATTGCGCAGTATTTT
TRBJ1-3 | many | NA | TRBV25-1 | CASRPQGTAGNTIYF | TGTGCCAGCAGACCTCAGGGGACGGCTGGAAACACCATATATTTT
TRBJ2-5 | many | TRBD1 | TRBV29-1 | CSARPGTGYETQYF | TGCAGCGCCCGGCCCGGGACAGGGTACGAGACCCAGTACTTC
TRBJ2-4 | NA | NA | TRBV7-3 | CASSLGAGTAKNIQYF | TGTGCCAGCAGCTTAGGGGCGGGGACAGCCAAAAACATTCAGTACTTC
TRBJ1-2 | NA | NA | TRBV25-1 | CASSKSLIYGYTF | TGTGCCAGCAGTAAATCCCTAATCTATGGCTACACCTTC
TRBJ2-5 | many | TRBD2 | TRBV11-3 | CASSKGGTSGTQETQYF | TGTGCCAGCTCCAAAGGAGGGACTAGCGGAACCCAAGAGACCCAGTACTTC
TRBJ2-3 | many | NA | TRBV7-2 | CASSFSRGTDTQYF | TGTGCCAGCAGCTTTAGCAGGGGCACAGATACGCAGTATTTT
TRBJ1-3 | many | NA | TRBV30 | CAWSALGQGNTIYF | TGTGCCTGGAGTGCCCTTGGACAGGGAAACACCATATATTTT
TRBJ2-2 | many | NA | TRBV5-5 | CASSQRRPGTGELFF | TGTGCCAGCAGCCAAAGGAGGCCTGGCACCGGGGAGCTGTTTTTT
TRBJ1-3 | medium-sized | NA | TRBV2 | CASSFVRGSGNTIYF | TGTGCCAGCAGTTTTGTACGAGGGTCTGGAAACACCATATATTTT
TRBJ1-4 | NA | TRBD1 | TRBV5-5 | CAGSLEGTGNEKLFF | TGTGCCGGCAGCTTGGAGGGGACAGGGAATGAAAAACTGTTTTTT
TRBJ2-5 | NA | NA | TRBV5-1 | CASSLGRIQETQYF | TGCGCCAGCAGCTTGGGGCGGATCCAAGAGACCCAGTACTTC
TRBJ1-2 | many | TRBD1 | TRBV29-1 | CSVEGQRLYGYTF | TGCAGCGTTGAGGGACAGCGGCTCTATGGCTACACCTTC
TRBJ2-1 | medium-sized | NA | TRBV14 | CASSQGNGPFEQFF | TGTGCCAGCAGCCAAGGGAATGGACCCTTTGAGCAGTTCTTC
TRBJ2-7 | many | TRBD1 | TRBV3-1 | CASSQADRGYEQYF | TGTGCCAGCAGCCAAGCGGACAGGGGGTACGAGCAGTACTTC
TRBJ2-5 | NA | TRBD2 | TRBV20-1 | CSARDERGGNQETRYF | TGCAGTGCTAGAGATGAGCGGGGGGGAAACCAAGAGACTCGGTACTTC
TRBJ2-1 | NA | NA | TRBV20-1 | CSAPLQGGEQFF | TGCAGTGCTCCCCTACAAGGAGGAGAGCAATTCTTC
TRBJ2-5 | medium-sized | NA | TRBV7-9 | CASSLAGPETQYF | TGTGCCAGCAGCTTAGCAGGGCCGGAGACCCAGTACTTC
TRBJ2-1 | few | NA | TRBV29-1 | CSSSSAGPNEQFF | TGCAGCTCCTCTAGCGCCGGACCGAATGAGCAGTTCTTC
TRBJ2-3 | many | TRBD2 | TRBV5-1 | CASRESGGTDTQYF | TGCGCCAGCAGGGAAAGCGGGGGCACAGATACGCAGTATTTT
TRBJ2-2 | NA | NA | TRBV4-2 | CASSQESAGNTGGLFF | TGTGCCAGCAGCCAAGAATCCGCAGGGAACACCGGGGGGCTGTTTTTT
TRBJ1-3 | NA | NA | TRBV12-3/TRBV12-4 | CASSLTVDKNTIYF | TGTGCCAGCAGCCTGACAGTGGACAAGAATACCATATATTTT
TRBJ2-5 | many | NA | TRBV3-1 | CASSQDPRGREETQYF | TGTGCCAGCAGCCAAGATCCTCGGGGACGGGAGGAGACCCAGTACTTC
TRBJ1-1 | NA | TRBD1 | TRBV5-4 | CASSFFGTANIEAFF | TGTGCCAGCAGCTTCTTCGGGACAGCAAACATTGAAGCTTTCTTT
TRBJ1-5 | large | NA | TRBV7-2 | CASSPWGDSNQPQHF | TGTGCCAGCAGCCCCTGGGGTGATAGCAATCAGCCCCAGCATTTT